One and the same sample provided the 20 T cell receptor beta chains below, sequenced in a study of blood T cell repertoires in COVID-19. Repertoires were generated with immunoSEQ multiplex PCR, while TCRdb's copy carries only in-frame clones and drops some. The sample consists of approximately 190,000 clones, around 84% of them appearing once. The sequenced sample was peripheral blood. Receptors originate from a man aged 25 to 40 with active or convalescent COVID-19.

The rearrangement uses TRBV30 and TRBJ1-4, with TRBD1 as a possible D gene (5 bases). Germline V gene data show CDR1 as GTSNPN and CDR2 as SVGIG (reference sequence). Trimming stripped 5 bases from V and 4 bases from J, with 14 bases between. This CDR3 region has 14 residues. Here the CDR3 reads CAWEHRRGNEKLFF. Here the CDR3 DNA reads TGTGCCTGGGAACACAGGCGGGGTAATGAAAAACTGTTTTTT.

The sample holds a few counts of this clone. V gene TRBV21-1 combines with J gene TRBJ1-1; the D segment call TRBD1 is taken from the table without a DNA check. TRBV21-1 constitutes a pseudogene. This CDR3 comprises 20 residues. CDR3 loop: CASSKVEAPGQGRRGTEAFF. As DNA, the CDR3 is TGTGCCAGCAGCAAAGTGGAGGCCCCGGGACAGGGCAGGAGGGGGACTGAAGCTTTCTTT.

This chain uses TRBV7-9 with TRBJ2-7, with 12 bases that match TRBD2. The CDR3 extends over 14 amino acids. CDR1 is SEHNR, CDR2 FQNEAQ, per germline (reference sequence). The ends lost 5 bases at V and 6 bases at J; junction bases unmatched: 5. The CDR3: CASSPTSGGPEQYV. The CDR3 nucleotides are TGTGCCAGCAGCCCGACTAGCGGGGGACCCGAGCAGTACGTC.

V gene TRBV28 combines with J gene TRBJ1-1; D remains ambiguous. V shed 1 base and J shed 4 bases, with 10 bases lying between them. CDR3 length: 14 amino acids. CDR1 MDHEN and CDR2 SYDVKM come from the germline V gene. In nucleotides, the CDR3 is TGTGCCAGCAGTTTATATGGCACCTCCACTGAAGCTTTCTTT. Its translation: CASSLYGTSTEAFF.

J is TRBJ1-4 and V is TRBV18; 10 nucleotides match TRBD1. J lost 7 bases, V lost 6 bases, and 11 bases had no gene match. Germline V gene sequence: CDR1 KGHSH, CDR2 LQKENI. This CDR3 has 16 residues. The DNA of the CDR3 is TGTGCCAGCTCCCCCGTCGCCGGACAGGGGGGTGAAAAACTGTTTTTT. Protein sequence: CASSPVAGQGGEKLFF. Using reference TRBV18 and TRBJ1-4 for the parts outside the CDR3, the full variable domain is NAGVMQNPRHLVRRRGQEARLRCSPMKGHSHVYWYRQLPEEGLKFMVYLQKENIIDESGMPKERFSAEFPKEGPSILRIQQVVRGDSAAYFCASSPVAGQGGEKLFFGSGTQLSVL.

V is TRBV30 and J is TRBJ1-6; 8 bases are a match to TRBD1. V lost 5 bases to trimming and J lost 10 bases; unmatched junction nucleotides: 7. Germline CDR1 reads GTSNPN; CDR2 reads SVGIG (reference sequence). There are 13 residues in the CDR3. CDR3 DNA: TGTGCCTGGCACCCCGGACAGGGCTCACCCCTCCACTTT. Its protein is CAWHPGQGSPLHF. Together with reference TRBV30 and TRBJ1-6, the CDR3 gives the full variable domain: SQTIHQWPATLVQPVGSPLSLECTVEGTSNPNLYWYRQAAGRGLQLLFYSVGIGQISSEVPQNLSASRPQDRQFILSSKKLLLSDSGFYLCAWHPGQGSPLHFGNGTRLTVT.

This clone was detected only once. The chain carries TRBV5-1 and TRBJ1-4; D not resolved. Germline values: CDR1 SGHRS, CDR2 YFSETQ. This CDR3 region has 15 residues. Trimming took 3 bases from V and 0 from J, leaving 9 bases between them. The DNA of the CDR3 is TGCGCCAGCAGCTCCGCGGCGGCAACTAATGAAAAACTGTTTTTT. It specifies CASSSAAATNEKLFF.

The chain combines TRBV5-5 with TRBJ2-7; 12 bases agree with TRBD2. The CDR3 totals 16 residues. The V and J ends lost 4 bases and 0 bases, in that order; junction bases with no gene match: 5. Per the germline V gene, CDR1 is SGHKS and CDR2 is YYEKEE (reference sequence). In DNA, the CDR3 is TGTGCCAGCAGCCTAGGGACTAGCGGGTTCTCCTACGAGCAGTACTTC. Translation gives CASSLGTSGFSYEQYF.

The gene calls are TRBV6-2 or TRBV6-3 and TRBJ1-2; 8 nucleotides align to TRBD1. Germline V CDR1 and CDR2: MNHEY, SVGEGT. The length of the CDR3 is 13 residues. V gave up 7 bases and J gave up 7 bases; unmatched junction bases: 8. The CDR3 loop is CASTPGQGGGYTF. CDR3 DNA sequence: TGTGCCAGCACCCCAGGACAGGGCGGTGGCTACACCTTC.

The chain employs TRBV7-2 and TRBJ2-3; D gene ambiguous. The length of the CDR3 is 12 residues. CDR1 and CDR2 (germline): SGHTA, FQGNSA. Trimming removed 1 base at V and 8 bases at J, with 7 bases between. CDR3 nucleotide sequence: TGTGCCAGCAGCTTAGTTGCGGCTACGCAGTATTTT. Translating gives CASSLVAATQYF.

CDR3 bases: TGTGCCATCAGGGTTACAGGGCAGACTGAAGCTTTCTTT. Its protein product is CAIRVTGQTEAFF. This chain joins TRBV10-3 and TRBJ1-1; a weak D match, TRBD1 (6 bases). Germline CDR1 is ENHRY and CDR2 is SYGVKD. V was shortened by 6 bases and J by 5 bases, with 13 bases between the two germline ends. CDR3 length equals 13 residues.

The chain has TRBV12-2 and TRBJ2-3; the table gives TRBD2 as D, unverified against the DNA. TRBV12-2 is labeled a pseudogene. This CDR3 has 16 residues. In DNA form, the CDR3 reads TGTGCAAGTCGGGACCTAGCGGGAGCTAGGACAGATACGCAGTATTTT. Protein product: CASRDLAGARTDTQYF.

This rearrangement joins TRBV28 to TRBJ1-3; tentative D call: TRBD1 (6 bases). The germline V and J ends were trimmed by 8 bases and 2 bases, with 13 bases remaining between them. The CDR3 sequence is 14 residues long. Per the germline V gene, CDR1 is MDHEN and CDR2 is SYDVKM. CDR3 bases: TGTGCCAGCGGCTTTTCAGGGGCTGGAAACACCATATATTTT. It encodes CASGFSGAGNTIYF.

The genes are TRBV30 and TRBJ1-5; TRBD1 matches 7 bases. V was clipped by 2 bases and J by 2 bases; unmatched bases: 3. This CDR3 is built from 14 residues. Germline-derived CDR1 and CDR2 are GTSNPN and SVGIG (reference sequence). The DNA of the CDR3 is TGTGCCTGGAGTCAGGGGGAAGGCAATCAGCCCCAGCATTTT. It is translated as CAWSQGEGNQPQHF.

This chain joins TRBV7-3 and TRBJ2-1, with unresolved D. Germline CDR1 and CDR2: SGHTA and FQGTGA. The V end lost 1 base, the J end lost 1 base, and 8 bases lay between the germline ends. This CDR3 has 15 residues. In DNA, the CDR3 is TGTGCCAGCAGCTTAAATGGGCTATCCTACAATGAGCAGTTCTTC. This encodes CASSLNGLSYNEQFF.

V usage is TRBV2 and J usage is TRBJ2-1; 9 bases map to TRBD1. Germline CDR1 SNHLY, CDR2 FYNNEI. The CDR3 spans 16 residues. Unmatched junction bases numbered 5, after V lost 1 base and J lost 4 bases. The CDR3 bases are TGTGCCAGCAGTGAAGAAGGACAGGGGTTTTACAATGAGCAGTTCTTC. Translated, it gives CASSEEGQGFYNEQFF.

J is TRBJ1-2 and V is TRBV6-1; D ambiguous. This CDR3 spans 19 amino acids. Trimming removed 2 bases from V and 3 bases from J, with 25 bases in between. Per the germline V gene, CDR1 is MNHNS and CDR2 is SASEGT. In DNA form, the CDR3 reads TGTGCCAGCAGTGAACCCCGAATCTTCGACGGAGTCGAGGACTATGGCTACACCTTC. Residues: CASSEPRIFDGVEDYGYTF.

This rearrangement joins TRBV6-6 to TRBJ2-1, with TRBD2 identical over 11 bases. Germline-derived CDR1 and CDR2 are MNHNY and SVGAGI (reference sequence). Losses at the gene ends were 0 bases for V and 4 bases for J; bases not matched to a gene: 2. The CDR3 sequence is 16 residues long. The CDR3 here is CASSYSLAGVYNEQFF. CDR3 DNA sequence: TGTGCCAGCAGTTACTCACTAGCGGGAGTTTACAATGAGCAGTTCTTC.

The chain carries TRBV5-1 and TRBJ2-1; 9 nucleotides match TRBD2. The CDR3 extends over 18 amino acids. Unmatched junction bases numbered 8, after V lost 1 base and J lost 0 bases. Germline V CDR1 and CDR2: SGHRS, YFSETQ. This CDR3 reads CASSLRGRGISSYNEQFF. The DNA of the CDR3 is TGCGCCAGCAGCTTGCGCGGGAGGGGAATTAGCTCCTACAATGAGCAGTTCTTC.

The chain carries TRBV27 and TRBJ2-1; D is undetermined. There are 13 residues in the CDR3. CDR1 is MNHEY and CDR2 is SMNVEV in the germline V gene (reference sequence). V shed 2 bases and J shed 4 bases, with 6 bases lying between them. CDR3 sequence: CASSLERYNEQFF. CDR3 nucleotide sequence: TGTGCCAGCAGTTTAGAGAGATACAATGAGCAGTTCTTC.